These 32 T cell receptor beta chains came from one sample sequenced in a study of Graves' ophthalmopathy and Graves' hyperthyroidism. Amplified TCR beta CDR3 regions were obtained using RNA transcripts as template. The first round was an RT-PCR with HTBI primers, and the second round was a multiplex PCR. TCRdb ran MiXCR on the multiplex PCR reads and lists one entry per CDR3 protein. In the table there are approximately 700,000 distinct CDR3 sequences, 40% of which are singletons. The sequencing sample was made of peripheral blood. Every receptor here comes from an adult man with Graves' ophthalmopathy.

The chain links TRBV29-1 to TRBJ1-1; D call uncertain. Per the germline V gene, CDR1 is SQVTM and CDR2 is ANQGSEA. The ends were cut back, 7 bases at V and 4 bases at J, with 19 bases in the middle. CDR3 length: 14 amino acids. The CDR3 is CSAVADRMSTEAFF. In nucleotides, the CDR3 is TGCAGCGCTGTGGCGGATCGCATGAGCACTGAAGCTTTCTTT.

The CDR3 protein is CASRTSGDYEQYF. The DNA of the CDR3 is TGTGCCAGCCGGACTAGCGGGGATTACGAGCAGTACTTC. The chain combines TRBV6-1 with TRBJ2-7; 12 nucleotides match TRBD2. CDR3 size: 13 residues. J gave up 4 bases and V 8 bases, and 3 bases lay outside the gene matches. Germline assignment: CDR1 MNHNS and CDR2 SASEGT.

This clonotype was recorded a few times. The chain employs TRBV24-1 and TRBJ2-6; D gene uncertain. This CDR3 has 13 amino acids. Trimming pared 9 bases from V and 1 base from J, leaving 6 bases between. Germline CDR1 KGHDR, CDR2 SFDVKD. The CDR3 region has the DNA TGTGCCACCCGTATATCTGGGGCCAACGTCCTGACTTTC. Translating gives CATRISGANVLTF.

J is TRBJ2-5 and V is TRBV7-2, with a weak D call TRBD2 (6 bases). This CDR3 comprises 15 residues. Trimming pared 4 bases from V and 2 bases from J, leaving 14 bases between. Germline values: CDR1 SGHTA, CDR2 FQGNSA. CDR3 loop: CASSYQAGGQETQYF. In nucleotides, the CDR3 is TGTGCCAGCAGCTACCAGGCCGGGGGACAAGAGACCCAGTACTTC.

This chain joins TRBV3-1 and TRBJ1-1; 7 nucleotides line up with TRBD1. The length of the CDR3 is 14 residues. The germline CDR1 and CDR2 sequences are LGHDT and YNNKEL (reference sequence). After removal of 3 bases from V and 3 bases from J, the junction contained 4 bases not matched to a gene. CDR3 protein: CASSQTGRDTEAFF. CDR3 bases: TGTGCCAGCAGCCAGACAGGGAGGGACACTGAAGCTTTCTTT.

The sample holds a few counts of this clonotype. V gene TRBV12-3 or TRBV12-4 combines with J gene TRBJ1-5, with D hard to call. Trimming took 6 bases from V and 4 from J, leaving 10 bases between them. This CDR3 is built from 13 residues. The CDR3 reads CASSQTRNQPQHF. The CDR3 region has the DNA TGTGCCAGCAGCCAGACCCGAAATCAGCCCCAGCATTTT.

This clonotype occurred many times. The chain recombines TRBV2 with TRBJ2-7; 10 bases fit TRBD2. The CDR3 contains 14 residues. The germline CDR1 and CDR2 sequences are SNHLY and FYNNEI. Trimming at V came to 2 bases and at J to 5 bases, leaving 3 bases not matched to a gene. The CDR3 DNA reads as TGTGCCAGCAGTGAAATAGGACTAGCGGACGAGCAGTACTTC. Translation gives CASSEIGLADEQYF.

This clonotype was counted between two and nine times. The V and J genes are TRBV7-9 and TRBJ2-7, with D perhaps matching TRBD2 (5 bases). Germline V gene lookup returns CDR1 SEHNR and CDR2 FQNEAQ (reference sequence). The CDR3 loop spans 12 amino acids. Trimming left V 5 bases short and J 5 bases short, with 10 bases between. The CDR3 here is CASSRRRDEQYF. CDR3 coding DNA: TGTGCCAGCAGCCGGAGGCGGGACGAGCAGTACTTC.

Only a few counts were recorded for this clonotype. The chain recombines TRBV20-1 with TRBJ2-5; 8 bases are a match to TRBD1. The CDR3 extends over 14 amino acids. In germline, CDR1 is DFQATT, CDR2 SNEGSKA (reference sequence). Trimming removed 1 base from V and 4 bases from J; junction bases left unmatched: 5. The CDR3 bases are TGCAGTGCTAGAGGCTACAGGGGGTTAGAGACCCAGTACTTC. Translating it yields CSARGYRGLETQYF.

This clonotype came up a few times. This chain uses TRBV12-3 or TRBV12-4 with TRBJ1-1; D call uncertain. With 5 bases removed from V and 10 bases from J, the gap between germline ends came to 17 bases. CDR3 length equals 13 residues. Here the CDR3 reads CASSPAWTRSAFF. The CDR3 DNA reads TGTGCCAGCAGTCCGGCTTGGACGCGTTCAGCTTTCTTT.

In this sample, this clonotype turned up a few times. V is TRBV20-1 and J is TRBJ2-5; D is perhaps TRBD2 (6 bases). The CDR3 is 12 amino acids. Per the germline V gene, CDR1 is DFQATT and CDR2 is SNEGSKA (reference sequence). Trimming shortened V by 5 bases and J by 5 bases, and 12 bases separated the two germline ends. CDR3 coding DNA: TGCAGTGCTGGCGGACTATTCGAGACCCAGTACTTC. Translated, it gives CSAGGLFETQYF.

The CDR3 nucleotides are TGCAGCGTTCGGTTAGGGTTCACTGAAGCTTTCTTT. It is translated as CSVRLGFTEAFF. The chain employs TRBV29-1 and TRBJ1-1; D is uncertain. Germline V gives CDR1 SQVTM, CDR2 ANQGSEA. The CDR3 length is 12 residues. V gave up 5 bases and J gave up 4 bases, with 11 bases separating them.

This sequence joins TRBV20-1 and TRBJ1-6, with 7 bases aligning to TRBD1. V lost 1 base, J lost 11 bases, and 5 bases stayed unmatched. The CDR3 extends over 13 amino acids. CDR1 is DFQATT and CDR2 is SNEGSKA in the germline V gene (reference sequence). The CDR3 DNA follows: TGCAGTGCTAGAGCGACAGGGAGGACACCCCTCCACTTT. Encoded protein: CSARATGRTPLHF.

Remarks on this clonotype: Since a much larger clone is just one base distant, this may be a read error. Likely a read error: the CDR3 ends without its conserved phenylalanine or tryptophan. This sequence joins TRBV7-7 and TRBJ2-7; the D is unclear. The CDR3 runs to 16 residues. Germline values: CDR1 SSHAT, CDR2 FNYEAQ (reference sequence). The V end was cut by 4 bases, the J end by 2 bases, with 18 bases between. The CDR3 sequence: CASSSVWDMVTYEQYC. The CDR3 bases are TGTGCCAGCAGCTCAGTTTGGGATATGGTGACCTACGAGCAGTACTGC.

This clonotype was detected many times. V usage is TRBV2 and J usage is TRBJ1-2, with no clear D. Germline assignment: CDR1 SNHLY and CDR2 FYNNEI. The CDR3 extends over 11 amino acids. V lost 3 bases and J 6 bases, leaving 5 bases between the germline ends. The chain's CDR3 is CASSDTDGYTF. The DNA of the CDR3 is TGTGCCAGCAGTGACACTGATGGCTACACCTTC.

In its sample, this clonotype was seen once. The junction departs from the called germline gene at one end, perhaps through a read error. CDR3 DNA: TGTGTCAGCAGCTTGGGACCAGGGGGCACCGGGGAGCTGTTTTTT. The encoded protein is CVSSLGPGGTGELFF. The chain couples TRBV7-9 to TRBJ2-2; 7 bases line up with TRBD1. The germline V gene encodes CDR1 SEHNR and CDR2 FQNEAQ (reference sequence). The CDR3 is 15 residues long.

Of note for this clonotype: The junction and the germline gene differ at one end; a read error may be behind it. The genes are TRBV10-3 and TRBJ2-7, with D possibly being TRBD1 or TRBD2 (6 bases each). Looked up from germline, CDR1 is ENHRY and CDR2 is SYGVKD. CDR3 length: 13 residues. The CDR3 loop reads CAISESRGDRLNF. The CDR3 DNA reads TGTGCCATCAGTGAGTCGAGGGGGGACCGCTTGAACTTC.

The chain couples TRBV7-9 to TRBJ1-2; 8 nucleotides match TRBD1. The CDR3 length is 15 residues. Per germline, CDR1 SEHNR and CDR2 FQNEAQ (reference sequence). With 5 bases clipped from V and 8 bases from J, the junction kept 13 bases outside the gene matches. Here the CDR3 reads CASSQNSGGAYGYTF. The CDR3 DNA reads as TGTGCCAGCAGCCAGAACTCAGGGGGCGCTTACGGCTACACCTTC.

On this clonotype: A read error may be the cause here, since a much bigger clone is one base away. The V call is TRBV29-1, the J call TRBJ2-7; TRBD2 might be the D (6 bases). Trimming took off 0 bases at V and 8 bases at J, with 14 bases between the two ends. CDR3 length: 13 residues. Germline-derived CDR1 and CDR2 are SQVTM and ANQGSEA. The CDR3 loop reads CSVEDGTPSQQYF. The CDR3 nucleotides read TGCAGCGTTGAAGACGGGACTCCCAGTCAGCAGTACTTC.

This clonotype was observed many times. The chain carries TRBV7-9 and TRBJ2-7; the D gene could be TRBD1 or TRBD2 (5 bases each). The V end was cut by 8 bases, the J end by 1 base, with 12 bases between. This CDR3 spans 13 amino acids. Germline-derived CDR1 and CDR2 are SEHNR and FQNEAQ (reference sequence). As DNA, the CDR3 is TGTGCCAGCGGGGGTTTTCCGTCCTACGAGCAGTACTTC. The encoded protein is CASGGFPSYEQYF. The full variable domain, in which reference TRBV7-9 and TRBJ2-7 provide the parts outside the CDR3, is DTGVSQNPRHKITKRGQNVTFRCDPISEHNRLYWYRQTLGQGPEFLTYFQNEAQLEKSRLLSDRFSAERPKGSFSTLEIQRTEQGDSAMYLCASGGFPSYEQYFGPGTRLTVT.

Worth noting for this clonotype: This may come from a read error, since a much larger clone is one base off. The chain employs TRBV15 and TRBJ2-7, with D hard to call. The CDR3 is made up of 14 amino acids. Per the germline V gene, CDR1 is LNHNV and CDR2 is YYDKDF (reference sequence). The CDR3 DNA reads TGTGCCACCAGCAGGTCGTCAGATTCCTACGTGCAGTACTTC. The encoded protein is CATSRSSDSYVQYF. Full variable domain (remainder filled in from reference TRBV15 and TRBJ2-7): DAMVIQNPRYQVTQFGKPVTLSCSQTLNHNVMYWYQQKSSQAPKLLFHYYDKDFNNEADTPDNFQSRRPNTSFCFLDIRSPGLGDTAMYLCATSRSSDSYVQYFGPGTRLTVT.

This chain uses TRBV6-1 with TRBJ1-1; D gene unclear. The CDR3 spans 15 residues. Germline CDR1 and CDR2: MNHNS and SASEGT. V dropped 6 bases and J dropped 1 base, with 15 bases sitting between them. The CDR3 bases are TGTGCCAGCAGCAGTAACACAGCCCGGAACACTGAAGCTTTCTTT. It codes for CASSSNTARNTEAFF.

This clonotype was counted between two and nine times. V gene TRBV11-2 combines with J gene TRBJ2-7, with 9 nucleotides matching TRBD1. The CDR3 extends over 14 amino acids. V lost 1 base and J lost 5; bases outside the gene matches: 3. The germline gives CDR1 SGHAT, CDR2 FQNNGV. CDR3 loop: CASSLVGQGNEQYF. The CDR3 DNA reads as TGTGCCAGCAGCTTAGTGGGACAGGGTAACGAGCAGTACTTC.

The sample holds a few counts of this clonotype. One end of the junction varies from germline; a read error may be responsible. The genes are TRBV10-3 and TRBJ1-5; D is uncertain. The CDR3 sequence is 16 residues long. CDR1 ENHRY and CDR2 SYGVKD come from the germline V gene. CDR3 nucleotide sequence: TGTGCCAGCAGTTCGTCAAGATCCTATAGCAATCAGCCCCAGCATTTT. It specifies CASSSSRSYSNQPQHF.

The chain combines TRBV7-8 with TRBJ2-7; TRBD1 or TRBD2 may be the D gene (5 bases each). Germline V gene sequence: CDR1 SGHVS, CDR2 FQNEAQ. The CDR3 contains 14 residues. V was pared by 6 bases and J by 6 bases, with 18 bases between. As DNA, the CDR3 is TGTGCCAGCAGTTTTGTGGGGACGGTTGGCGAGCAGTACTTC. Translation gives CASSFVGTVGEQYF.

This clonotype has ten or more counts. The chain carries TRBV29-1 and TRBJ1-1; TRBD1 agrees at 7 bases. CDR1 SQVTM and CDR2 ANQGSEA come from the germline V gene. The CDR3 extends over 13 amino acids. Trimming took 4 bases from V and 4 from J; bases not matched to a gene: 6. For the CDR3, the DNA is TGCAGCGTTGGCCGACAGGGCTTCACTGAAGCTTTCTTT. This translates into CSVGRQGFTEAFF.

The chain links TRBV10-3 to TRBJ1-1, with a weak D call TRBD1 (5 bases). Looked up from germline, CDR1 is ENHRY and CDR2 is SYGVKD. V was cut by 10 bases and J by 1 base, with 19 bases left in between. The CDR3 covers 15 residues. Here the CDR3 reads CASRRDGGSNTEAFF. The CDR3 DNA is TGTGCCAGCAGGCGGGACGGAGGATCGAACACTGAAGCTTTCTTT.

This clonotype was observed many times. This sequence joins TRBV10-3 and TRBJ2-7; 12 nucleotides agree with TRBD1. CDR3 length: 14 amino acids. Germline loops: CDR1 ENHRY, CDR2 SYGVKD. J gave up 4 bases and V 7 bases, and 5 bases lay outside the gene matches. CDR3 in amino acids: CAIKGTGGAYEQYF. Here the CDR3 DNA reads TGTGCCATCAAAGGGACAGGGGGCGCTTACGAGCAGTACTTC.

The chain couples TRBV29-1 to TRBJ2-5; unclear D gene. The V and J ends lost 5 bases and 5 bases respectively, with 18 bases between them. The CDR3 runs 14 residues. Germline CDR1 and CDR2: SQVTM and ANQGSEA. The CDR3 nucleotides are TGCAGCGTTAGGCGGTCAGTCACCGGGGAGACCCAGTACTTC. Its translation: CSVRRSVTGETQYF.

This chain joins TRBV6-5 and TRBJ1-5, with TRBD1 matching over 8 bases. From germline, CDR1 is MNHEY and CDR2 SVGAGI. The CDR3 consists of 14 residues. Trimming at V came to 2 bases and at J to 6 bases, leaving 3 bases not matched to a gene. The CDR3 bases are TGTGCCAGCAGTTACCGGACAGGGCTTCAGCCCCAGCATTTT. Protein product: CASSYRTGLQPQHF.

This clonotype occurred many times. The V and J genes are TRBV29-1 and TRBJ2-5, with 12 bases lining up with TRBD2. Germline V gives CDR1 SQVTM, CDR2 ANQGSEA. This CDR3 region has 16 residues. The V and J ends lost 2 bases and 4 bases, in that order; junction bases with no gene match: 8. CDR3 loop: CSVEPASGGASETQYF. As DNA, the CDR3 is TGCAGCGTTGAACCGGCTAGCGGGGGGGCCTCAGAGACCCAGTACTTC.

This clonotype was seen only a few times. The rearrangement joins TRBV14 to TRBJ2-7; no firm D call. The germline gives CDR1 SGHDN, CDR2 FVKESK. With 4 bases removed from V and 5 bases from J, the gap between germline ends came to 12 bases. The CDR3 contains 13 residues. CDR3 protein: CASSLLVMDEQYF. DNA for the CDR3: TGTGCCAGCAGCCTTTTAGTGATGGACGAGCAGTACTTC.